This T cell receptor beta chain was identified during a study of T-cell memory formation after mild COVID-19. TCRdb re-derived calls from the 5' RACE reads in MiXCR, one entry per CDR3 protein. The sample holds roughly 100,000 distinct CDR3 sequences, over 10% seen once. The CDR3 runs 15 residues. V lost 1 base and J lost 5, with 12 bases in between. Germline V CDR1 and CDR2: LGHNA, YNFKEQ. Sequences were obtained from PBMCs or a T cell subset sorted from them (not recorded which). The sequence came from an adult woman who had mild COVID-19 (a few samples of this study predate the infection). Cell type and time point are not known. The V call is TRBV4-2, the J call TRBJ2-1, with TRBD2 as a possible D gene (5 bases). The CDR3 bases are TGTGCCAGCAGCCAAGGACCCCTCGGGAACAATGAGCAGTTCTTC. It specifies CASSQGPLGNNEQFF.